This T cell receptor beta chain stems from a study of T-cell memory formation after mild COVID-19. About this clonotype itself: What it binds is unknown.

Study results and caveats: Shrinking CD4+ clones were chiefly CM and EM; CD8+ ones were chiefly EMRA. Cross-reactive memory apparently joined, as some responding clones appeared in pre-infection memory. Clones that got smaller from day 15 to 85 had even CD4/CD8, while clones growing later tipped toward CD4+.

One entry per CDR3 protein results from TCRdb running MiXCR on the 5' RACE reads. The table includes hundreds of thousands of distinct CDR3 sequences, roughly 18% detected once. The sample consisted of PBMCs or a T cell subset sorted from them (not recorded which). The source is a man aged 18-30 years who had mild COVID-19 (a few samples of this study predate the infection). Cell type and time point are not known.

CDR3 nucleotides: TGCGCCAGCAGCCATGCTTATTCGGCTTTCTTT. Protein product: CASSHAYSAFF. The chain carries TRBV4-1 and TRBJ1-1; no clear D gene. CDR3 size: 11 residues. With 3 bases removed from V and 11 bases from J, the gap between germline ends came to 10 bases. Germline V gene data show CDR1 as MGHRA and CDR2 as YSYEKL.